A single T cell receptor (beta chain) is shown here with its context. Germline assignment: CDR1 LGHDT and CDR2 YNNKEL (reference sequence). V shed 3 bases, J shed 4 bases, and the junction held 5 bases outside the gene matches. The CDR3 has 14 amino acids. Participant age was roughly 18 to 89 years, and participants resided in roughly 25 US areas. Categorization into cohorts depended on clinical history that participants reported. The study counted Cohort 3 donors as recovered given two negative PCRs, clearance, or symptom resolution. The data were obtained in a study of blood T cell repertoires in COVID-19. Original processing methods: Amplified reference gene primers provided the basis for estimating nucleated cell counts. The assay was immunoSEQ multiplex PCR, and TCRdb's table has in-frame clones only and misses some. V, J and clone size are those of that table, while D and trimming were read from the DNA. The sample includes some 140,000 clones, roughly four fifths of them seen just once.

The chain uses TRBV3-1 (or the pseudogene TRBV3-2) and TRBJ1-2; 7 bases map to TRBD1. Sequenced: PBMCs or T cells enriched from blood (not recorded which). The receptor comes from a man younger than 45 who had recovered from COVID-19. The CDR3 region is CASSQMGQSYGYTF. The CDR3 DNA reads TGTGCCAGCAGCCAGATGGGACAGTCCTATGGCTACACCTTC.